These T cell receptor beta chains were read from a single sample in a study of OX40 agonist ivuxolimab in advanced cancers. Sequenced by immunoSEQ multiplex PCR; TCRdb stores in-frame clones only, minus some. The profile shows some 83,000 clones, 70% to 90% of them singletons. Source: CD4+ or CD8+ T cells sorted from blood, taken in a trial of the OX40 agonist ivuxolimab. These receptors were obtained from an adult with an advanced solid tumor such as melanoma, head and neck, liver or kidney cancer. The CDR3 runs from the conserved cysteine through the conserved F or W. Fields, in order: D gene, V gene, clone size, J gene, CDR3 protein, CDR3 DNA. The D gene is left open where the match is weak. Where a row states a size, it is once, few, many or the class of an expanded clone; other rows omit it.

NA,TRBV11-2,NA,TRBJ1-6,CASTPRGGTPLHF,TGTGCCAGCACCCCAAGAGGGGGAACACCCCTCCACTTT
NA,TRBV5-8,NA,TRBJ2-2,CASSLAKGGELFF,TGTGCCAGCAGCTTGGCCAAAGGCGGGGAGCTGTTTTTT
NA,TRBV10-3,few,TRBJ2-3,CAISEGGRTDTQYF,TGTGCCATCAGTGAGGGGGGTCGCACAGATACGCAGTATTTT
TRBD1,TRBV6-5,NA,TRBJ1-1,CASSWDRSNPTEAFF,TGTGCCAGCAGTTGGGACAGGTCTAATCCCACTGAAGCTTTCTTT
TRBD1,TRBV28,NA,TRBJ1-2,CASSQTGTGGWNTF,TGTGCCAGCAGTCAAACCGGGACAGGGGGATGGAACACCTTC
NA,TRBV9,NA,TRBJ1-4,CASSVGSRDEKLFF,TGTGCCAGCAGCGTAGGATCCAGGGATGAAAAACTGTTTTTT
NA,TRBV6-1,NA,TRBJ1-6,CASSEVEYNSPLHF,TGTGCCAGCAGTGAAGTTGAATATAATTCACCCCTCCACTTT
NA,TRBV7-2,NA,TRBJ1-2,CASSLTYREDGYTF,TGTGCCAGCAGCCTAACCTACAGGGAGGATGGCTACACCTTC
TRBD1,TRBV5-6,NA,TRBJ1-2,CASSPRGGTASSGYTF,TGTGCCAGCAGCCCTCGAGGCGGGACAGCCTCGTCGGGCTACACCTTC
NA,TRBV7-2,NA,TRBJ2-3,CASSFSDTQYF,TGTGCCAGCAGCTTCTCAGATACGCAGTATTTT
TRBD1,TRBV6-1,NA,TRBJ1-1,CASRTGGTGNFQAFF,TGTGCCAGCAGGACCGGGGGGACAGGAAACTTTCAAGCTTTCTTT
TRBD1,TRBV5-6,NA,TRBJ2-2,CASSLDRDLLTGELFF,TGTGCCAGCAGCCTGGACAGGGACCTTCTCACCGGGGAGCTGTTTTTT
NA,TRBV6-5,NA,TRBJ2-5,CASSYSGPTHF,TGTGCCAGCAGTTATTCGGGACCAACTCACTTC
NA,TRBV2,once,TRBJ1-1,CASRVKRTEAFF,TGTGCCAGCAGGGTCAAACGGACTGAAGCTTTCTTT
TRBD2,TRBV28,NA,TRBJ2-4,CASSLRREGGAKNIQYF,TGTGCCAGCAGTCTTCGACGGGAGGGGGGGGCCAAAAACATTCAGTACTTC
NA,TRBV20-1,few,TRBJ1-1,CSAGGRSAFF,TGCAGTGCTGGAGGGCGGTCGGCTTTCTTT
TRBD1,TRBV7-6,NA,TRBJ1-4,CASSMTGTAEKLFF,TGTGCCAGCAGCATGACAGGGACGGCTGAAAAACTGTTTTTT
TRBD1,TRBV9,NA,TRBJ2-1,CASSVVDRVVNEQFF,TGTGCCAGCAGCGTAGTTGACAGGGTGGTAAATGAGCAGTTCTTC
TRBD1,TRBV30,NA,TRBJ1-2,CAWISGQGGYTF,TGTGCCTGGATCTCCGGACAGGGAGGCTACACCTTC
TRBD1,TRBV7-2,NA,TRBJ1-6,CASSLRTGFTSPLHF,TGTGCCAGCAGCTTACGGACAGGGTTTACTTCACCCCTCCACTTT
NA,TRBV6-5,NA,TRBJ1-1,CASSSHNTGSPEAFF,TGTGCCAGCAGTTCCCATAATACAGGGAGTCCTGAAGCTTTCTTT
NA,TRBV7-8,NA,TRBJ1-2,CASSFENYGYTF,TGTGCCAGCAGCTTTGAAAACTATGGCTACACCTTC
TRBD1,TRBV30,NA,TRBJ2-7,CAWSTGTAILEQYF,TGTGCCTGGAGTACCGGGACAGCCATCCTCGAGCAGTACTTC
NA,TRBV5-5,NA,TRBJ2-7,CASSLGQGIIYEQYF,TGTGCCAGCAGCTTAGGTCAGGGGATAATCTACGAGCAGTACTTC
NA,TRBV10-2,few,TRBJ2-2,CASSEGRYVGELFF,TGCGCCAGCAGTGAGGGACGTTACGTCGGGGAGCTGTTTTTT
TRBD2,TRBV29-1,NA,TRBJ2-1,CSALAGGEDEQFF,TGCAGCGCTTTAGCGGGGGGGGAAGATGAGCAGTTCTTC
NA,TRBV29-1,NA,TRBJ2-1,CSASDRNNNEQFF,TGCAGCGCCTCCGACAGGAACAACAATGAGCAGTTCTTC
NA,TRBV7-2,NA,TRBJ1-5,CASSLGRLSNQPQHF,TGTGCCAGCAGCTTAGGAAGACTTAGCAATCAGCCCCAGCATTTT
TRBD2,TRBV11-2,NA,TRBJ2-7,CASSFTSGGGYEQYF,TGTGCCAGCAGCTTTACTAGCGGGGGGGGATACGAGCAGTACTTC
NA,TRBV28,NA,TRBJ2-1,CASTRCRNEQFF,TGTGCCAGCACCCGATGCCGGAATGAGCAGTTCTTC
NA,TRBV2,NA,TRBJ1-2,CASSERDNFGYTF,TGTGCCAGCAGTGAAAGAGACAACTTTGGCTACACCTTC
NA,TRBV25-1,NA,TRBJ1-1,CASSEQGTWNTEAFF,TGTGCCAGCAGTGAGCAGGGGACCTGGAACACTGAAGCTTTCTTT
NA,TRBV15,NA,TRBJ1-2,CATSRERTYGYTF,TGTGCCACCAGCAGAGAAAGGACCTATGGCTACACCTTC
NA,TRBV5-1,NA,TRBJ1-1,CASSPPEGTEAFF,TGCGCCAGCAGCCCCCCGGAGGGCACTGAAGCTTTCTTT
NA,TRBV5-6,NA,TRBJ2-7,CASSLDRPDEQYF,TGTGCCAGCAGCTTGGATCGGCCGGACGAGCAGTACTTC
NA,TRBV21-1,NA,TRBJ1-2,CASSKPSPGQRYGYTF,TGTGCCAGCAGCAAACCCAGCCCGGGACAGCGCTATGGCTACACCTTC
NA,TRBV19,NA,TRBJ1-2,CASRSTAQFGYTF,TGTGCCAGTAGATCCACTGCTCAGTTTGGCTACACCTTC
NA,TRBV6-4,NA,TRBJ2-3,CASSVDGEDTQYF,TGTGCCAGCAGTGTCGACGGGGAAGATACGCAGTATTTT
NA,TRBV10-3,few,TRBJ1-1,CAIRENTEAFF,TGTGCCATCAGGGAGAACACTGAAGCTTTCTTT
NA,TRBV27,NA,TRBJ2-2,CASSWCHRGAVF,TGTGCCAGCAGTTGGTGTCACCGGGGAGCTGTTTTT
NA,TRBV5-1,NA,TRBJ2-3,CASSFIPSTDTQYF,TGCGCCAGCAGCTTTATACCCTCTACAGATACGCAGTATTTT
NA,TRBV6-5,NA,TRBJ2-2,CASSTLREATGELFF,TGTGCCAGCAGTACCCTAAGGGAAGCAACCGGGGAGCTGTTTTTT
TRBD1,TRBV11-2,NA,TRBJ1-1,CASRDAGTGGATEAFF,TGTGCCAGCAGGGACGCCGGGACAGGGGGTGCTACTGAAGCTTTCTTT
TRBD1,TRBV7-2,NA,TRBJ2-7,CASSTRQGRYEQYF,TGTGCCAGCAGCACGAGACAGGGACGTTACGAGCAGTACTTC
NA,TRBV11-1,NA,TRBJ2-1,CASSLIRGDEQFF,TGTGCCAGCAGCTTAATCAGGGGCGATGAGCAGTTCTTC
NA,TRBV30,NA,TRBJ1-5,CAWAGQSNQPQHF,TGTGCCTGGGCTGGACAGTCCAATCAGCCCCAGCATTTT
TRBD2,TRBV15,once,TRBJ2-7,CATSRDLAGVSSYEQYF,TGTGCCACCAGCAGAGATTTAGCGGGGGTGAGCTCCTACGAGCAGTACTTC
NA,TRBV6-1,NA,TRBJ1-2,CASSEGSGLAYGYTF,TGTGCCAGCAGTGAAGGGTCAGGGCTCGCCTATGGCTACACCTTC
TRBD1,TRBV19,NA,TRBJ2-5,CASSIPGGGTQYF,TGTGCCAGTAGCATCCCAGGGGGTGGGACCCAGTACTTC
NA,TRBV11-2,NA,TRBJ1-5,CASSLEPGNQPQHF,TGTGCCAGCAGCTTAGAACCCGGGAATCAGCCCCAGCATTTT
NA,TRBV5-1,NA,TRBJ2-3,CASSLNWDTQYF,TGCGCCAGCAGCTTGAATTGGGATACGCAGTATTTT
TRBD2,TRBV7-2,NA,TRBJ2-2,CASSPGLAGSIELFF,TGTGCCAGCAGCCCCGGACTAGCGGGAAGTATTGAGCTGTTTTTT
TRBD1,TRBV5-6,NA,TRBJ2-7,CASSPGTGHREQYF,TGTGCCAGCAGTCCCGGGACAGGGCATCGCGAGCAGTACTTC
TRBD1,TRBV7-8,NA,TRBJ1-6,CASRAGTGNSPLHF,TGTGCCAGCAGGGCCGGGACAGGGAATTCACCCCTCCACTTT
TRBD2,TRBV7-2,NA,TRBJ2-5,CASSPMLAGGQETQYF,TGTGCCAGCAGCCCGATGCTAGCGGGAGGCCAAGAGACCCAGTACTTC
NA,TRBV5-1,NA,TRBJ2-2,CASSLDRLGPGELFF,TGCGCCAGCAGCTTGGACCGTTTGGGTCCCGGGGAGCTGTTTTTT
TRBD2,TRBV5-1,NA,TRBJ2-2,CASSLNLAGGPRELFF,TGCGCCAGCAGCTTGAATCTAGCGGGAGGGCCCAGGGAGCTGTTTTTT
NA,TRBV7-2,NA,TRBJ2-6,CASSFLGNRNSGANVLTF,TGTGCCAGCAGCTTTCTTGGTAACAGAAACTCTGGGGCCAACGTCCTGACTTTC
TRBD1,TRBV6-1,once,TRBJ1-1,CASSEARQGRTEAFF,TGTGCCAGCAGTGAAGCCAGACAGGGGAGGACTGAAGCTTTCTTT
NA,TRBV28,few,TRBJ1-5,CASNSHQRGRNQPQHF,TGTGCCAGCAATTCCCACCAACGGGGTCGCAATCAGCCCCAGCATTTT